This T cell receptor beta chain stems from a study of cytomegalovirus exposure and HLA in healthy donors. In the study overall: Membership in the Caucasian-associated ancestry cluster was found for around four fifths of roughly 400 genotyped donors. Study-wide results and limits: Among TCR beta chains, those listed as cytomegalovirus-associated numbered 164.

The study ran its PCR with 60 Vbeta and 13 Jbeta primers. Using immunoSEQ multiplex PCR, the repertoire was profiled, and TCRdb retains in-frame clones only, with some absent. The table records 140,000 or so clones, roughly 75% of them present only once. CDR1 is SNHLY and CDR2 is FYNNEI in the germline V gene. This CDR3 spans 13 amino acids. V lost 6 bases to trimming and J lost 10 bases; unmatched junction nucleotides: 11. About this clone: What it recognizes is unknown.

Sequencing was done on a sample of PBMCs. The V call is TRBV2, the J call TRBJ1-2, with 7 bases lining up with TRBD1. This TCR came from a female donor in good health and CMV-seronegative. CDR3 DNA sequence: TGTGCCAGCAGCGGGGCCGGGACAGTCACCTACACCTTC. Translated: CASSGAGTVTYTF.